A single sample is the source of the 19 T cell receptor beta chains below, sequenced in a study of neurological immune-mediated disorders. MiXCR, run by TCRdb on the 5' RACE reads, gives a single entry per CDR3 protein. The sample has approximately 100,000 distinct CDR3 sequences, 3.5% seen once; the top ten hold less than 3%. The sequencing sample was made of PBMCs. These receptor sequences come from a woman in her 50s with multiple sclerosis.

This clonotype was counted many times. The rearrangement links TRBV12-3 or TRBV12-4 to TRBJ1-1; a possible D gene is TRBD1 (5 bases). V lost 1 base and J lost 6, with 9 bases in between. The CDR3 has 13 amino acids. The CDR3 spells CASSLGGFAEAFF. The CDR3 region has the DNA TGTGCCAGCAGTTTAGGGGGCTTCGCTGAAGCTTTCTTT.

At least ten counts were recorded for this clonotype. The CDR3 is CASRGTDRSNQPQHF. The CDR3 nucleotides are TGCGCCAGCAGAGGGACTGACAGAAGCAATCAGCCCCAGCATTTT. The chain joins TRBV10-2 to TRBJ1-5; maybe TRBD1 (5 bases). V dropped 6 bases and J dropped 1 base, with 13 bases sitting between them. Germline CDR1 and CDR2: WSHSY and SAAADI. The CDR3 runs to 15 residues.

This clonotype has a count of ten or more. The chain carries TRBV20-1 and TRBJ2-4, with TRBD1 identical over 7 bases. J was trimmed by 2 bases and V by 6 bases; bases with no gene match: 7. This CDR3 has 14 amino acids. Germline assignment: CDR1 DFQATT and CDR2 SNEGSKA (reference sequence). The CDR3 here is CSAPRTGTKNIQYF. CDR3 nucleotides: TGCAGTGCGCCAAGGACAGGAACCAAAAACATTCAGTACTTC.

There are many counts of this clonotype. The V call is TRBV27, the J call TRBJ2-7; 8 nucleotides match TRBD2. The germline V gene has CDR1 MNHEY and CDR2 SMNVEV (reference sequence). This CDR3 spans 14 amino acids. The V gene end was trimmed by 6 bases and the J gene end by 5 bases; junction bases not matched to a gene: 9. The CDR3 is CASRQSGGSHEQYF. The CDR3 coding sequence is TGTGCCAGCAGACAGAGCGGGGGTAGCCACGAGCAGTACTTC.

This clonotype was picked up many times. This rearrangement joins TRBV20-1 to TRBJ1-1, with D possibly being TRBD1 (6 bases). Trimming shortened V by 6 bases and J by 4 bases, and 15 bases separated the two germline ends. The CDR3 is 13 amino acids. Germline CDR1 and CDR2: DFQATT and SNEGSKA (reference sequence). Here the CDR3 DNA reads TGCAGTGCAAACAACCAGGGGCCCACTGAAGCTTTCTTT. Encoded protein: CSANNQGPTEAFF.

The table lists this clonotype with many counts. The chain is built from TRBV3-1 and TRBJ1-1; possible D gene TRBD1, 6 bases. The V end was cut by 6 bases, the J end by 6 bases, with 14 bases between. CDR3 length: 13 residues. From germline, CDR1 is LGHDT and CDR2 YNNKEL (reference sequence). CDR3 DNA sequence: TGTGCCAGCAGACTACAGGGCGCCGCTGAAGCTTTCTTT. This gives the protein CASRLQGAAEAFF.

This clonotype was seen many times. The chain carries TRBV20-1 and TRBJ1-6, with TRBD1 identical over 10 bases. With 1 base clipped from V and 2 bases from J, the junction kept 11 bases outside the gene matches. CDR1 and CDR2 (germline): DFQATT, SNEGSKA (reference sequence). The CDR3 loop spans 19 amino acids. For the CDR3, the DNA is TGCAGTGCTAGAGGCTCCCGGGACAGGGGATTCGCCTATAATTCACCCCTCCACTTT. This translates into CSARGSRDRGFAYNSPLHF.

This clonotype was detected ten times or more. CDR3 sequence: CSATLSGRSNEKLFF. As DNA, the CDR3 is TGCAGTGCTACTCTTTCGGGGAGGTCTAATGAAAAACTGTTTTTT. V usage is TRBV20-1 and J usage is TRBJ1-4; unclear D gene. Germline V gene lookup returns CDR1 DFQATT and CDR2 SNEGSKA (reference sequence). CDR3 size: 15 residues. Trimming took off 4 bases at V and 3 bases at J, with 15 bases between the two ends.

The V gene is TRBV6-6, the J gene TRBJ1-5; TRBD1 agrees at 8 bases. The CDR3 has 14 amino acids. Looked up from germline, CDR1 is MNHNY and CDR2 is SVGAGI (reference sequence). With 6 bases clipped from V and 10 bases from J, the junction kept 11 bases outside the gene matches. The CDR3: CASRKDRAPRPQHF. CDR3 nucleotides: TGTGCCAGCAGGAAGGACAGGGCCCCTCGACCCCAGCATTTT.

This clonotype was detected many times. The chain uses TRBV3-1 and TRBJ1-1; D uncertain. The CDR3 length is 14 residues. CDR1 is LGHDT and CDR2 is YNNKEL in the germline V gene (reference sequence). The V end was cut by 3 bases, the J end by 1 base, with 9 bases between. CDR3 nucleotides: TGTGCCAGCAGCCATTCTTCATGGAACACTGAAGCTTTCTTT. It yields the protein CASSHSSWNTEAFF.

In its sample, this clonotype was seen many times. This chain connects TRBV20-1 to TRBJ2-1; no clear D. Germline CDR1 and CDR2: DFQATT and SNEGSKA (reference sequence). V dropped 6 bases and J dropped 13 bases, with 19 bases sitting between them. The CDR3 runs 12 residues. CDR3 DNA sequence: TGCAGTGCCTTGACTCCTAGATCTGCTCAGTTCTTC. This encodes CSALTPRSAQFF.

This clonotype was detected ten times or more. V is TRBV5-4 and J is TRBJ1-6; maybe TRBD1 (5 bases). V lost 1 base, J lost 9 bases, and 20 bases lay in between. Germline V gene sequence: CDR1 SGHNT, CDR2 YYREEE (reference sequence). The CDR3 length is 17 residues. The CDR3 reads CASSLYRGRERGSPLHF. In nucleotides, the CDR3 is TGTGCCAGCAGCTTGTATCGGGGCAGGGAAAGAGGTTCACCCCTCCACTTT.

This clonotype was picked up many times. The chain is built from TRBV19 and TRBJ1-3; TRBD1 agrees at 7 bases. The CDR3 is made up of 15 amino acids. Germline V gene data show CDR1 as LNHDA and CDR2 as SQIVND (reference sequence). V shed 6 bases, J shed 1 base, and the junction held 6 bases outside the gene matches. CDR3 nucleotide sequence: TGTGCCAGTAGCACACAGGGGAATTCTGGAAACACCATATATTTT. It translates to CASSTQGNSGNTIYF.

The table lists this clonotype with a few counts. The chain recombines TRBV12-3 or TRBV12-4 with TRBJ1-6, with TRBD1 identical over 7 bases. V was clipped by 3 bases and J by 9 bases; unmatched bases: 8. The length of the CDR3 is 15 residues. CDR3 region: CASSLDRLNGSPLHF. The CDR3 bases are TGTGCCAGCAGTTTGGACAGGCTTAACGGTTCACCCCTCCACTTT.

This clonotype was counted many times. The V call is TRBV20-1, the J call TRBJ2-3; tentatively, D is TRBD1 (5 bases). Per germline, CDR1 DFQATT and CDR2 SNEGSKA (reference sequence). V lost 6 bases and J lost 0, with 19 bases in between. The CDR3 contains 16 residues. This CDR3 reads CSATLPGWPSTDTQYF. CDR3 sequence (DNA): TGCAGTGCCACACTTCCAGGGTGGCCTAGCACAGATACGCAGTATTTT.

This clonotype came up many times. The chain carries TRBV9 and TRBJ2-5; maybe TRBD1 (5 bases). The CDR3 contains 16 residues. The ends were cut back, 2 bases at V and 1 base at J, with 15 bases in the middle. The V gene's germline CDR1 is SGDLS and CDR2 YYNGEE. The CDR3: CASSVSLSQGQETQYF. The CDR3 nucleotides are TGTGCCAGCAGCGTGTCGCTATCTCAGGGCCAAGAGACCCAGTACTTC.

This clonotype came up many times. J is TRBJ1-2 and V is TRBV5-5; D ambiguous. The CDR3 length is 12 residues. Germline V CDR1 and CDR2: SGHKS, YYEKEE (reference sequence). The V gene lost 3 bases and the J gene lost 5 bases, with 8 bases spanning the gap. CDR3 residues: CASSSETYGYTF. CDR3 sequence (DNA): TGTGCCAGCAGCTCGGAGACTTATGGCTACACCTTC.

The table lists this clonotype with many counts. The J gene is TRBJ2-1, the V gene TRBV12-5, with D possibly TRBD2 on 5 matching bases. Trimming cost V 1 base and J 4 bases, with 8 bases left between them. The CDR3 totals 14 residues. Per the germline V gene, CDR1 is LGHNT and CDR2 is FRNRAP. CDR3 sequence (DNA): TGTGCTAGTGGTTTGGGGCGGGCTTACAATGAGCAGTTCTTC. Encoded protein: CASGLGRAYNEQFF.

This clonotype was counted ten times or more. This sequence joins TRBV20-1 and TRBJ2-7; maybe TRBD1 (5 bases). Germline CDR1 DFQATT, CDR2 SNEGSKA (reference sequence). Trimming took 5 bases from V and 0 from J, leaving 14 bases between them. The CDR3 extends over 14 amino acids. CDR3 amino acids: CSARGDSSSYEQYF. The CDR3 DNA reads as TGCAGTGCTCGTGGAGACAGTAGCTCCTACGAGCAGTACTTC.